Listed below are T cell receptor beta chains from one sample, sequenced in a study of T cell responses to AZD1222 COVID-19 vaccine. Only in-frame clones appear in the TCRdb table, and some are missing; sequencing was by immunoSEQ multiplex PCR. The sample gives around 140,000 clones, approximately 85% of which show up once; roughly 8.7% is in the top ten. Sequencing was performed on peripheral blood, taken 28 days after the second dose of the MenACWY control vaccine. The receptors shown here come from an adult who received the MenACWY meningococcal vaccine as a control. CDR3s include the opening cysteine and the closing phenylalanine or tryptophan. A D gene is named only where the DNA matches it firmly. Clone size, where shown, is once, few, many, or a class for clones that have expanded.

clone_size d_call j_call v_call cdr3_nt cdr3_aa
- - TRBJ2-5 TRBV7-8 TGTGCCAGCAGCTTAGCCGGCAGGCTAGATCAAGAGACCCAGTACTTC CASSLAGRLDQETQYF
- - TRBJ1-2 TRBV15 TGTGCCACCAGCAGGGACACCCTGGGGTATGGCTACACCTTC CATSRDTLGYGYTF
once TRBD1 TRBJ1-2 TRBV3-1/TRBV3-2 TGTGCCAGCAGCCAAGTAACTGGGACAGCTAACTATGGCTACACCTTC CASSQVTGTANYGYTF
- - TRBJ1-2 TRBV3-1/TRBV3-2 TGTGCCAGCAGCCAAGATTCTTGGAAAGAAAACTATGGCTACACCTTC CASSQDSWKENYGYTF
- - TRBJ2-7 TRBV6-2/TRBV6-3 TGTGCCAGCAGCTTTACACGGGAGCAGTACTTC CASSFTREQYF
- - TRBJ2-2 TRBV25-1 TGTGCCAGCAGTGAACAAAAGGGGCAGGGACGCACCGGGGAGCTGTTTTTT CASSEQKGQGRTGELFF
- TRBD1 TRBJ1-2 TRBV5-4 TGTGCCAGCAGCATACAGGGGGCGGTAGGCTACACCTTC CASSIQGAVGYTF
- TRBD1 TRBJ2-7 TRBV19 TGTGCCAGTAGCTCAATAAGGACAGGGGCTTCCTACGAGCAGTACTTC CASSSIRTGASYEQYF
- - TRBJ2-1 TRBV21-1 TGTGCCAGCAGCAATCGGCGGGAGGTGGCTAGGGATGAGCAGTTCTTC CASSNRREVARDEQFF
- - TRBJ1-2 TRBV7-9 TGTGCCAGCAGCCCCGGGGAGGGCGTGGCGCAGGGAAACTATGGCTACACCTTC CASSPGEGVAQGNYGYTF
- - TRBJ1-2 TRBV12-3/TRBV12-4 TGTGCCAGCGGACAGTCTCTTAACTATGGCTACACCTTC CASGQSLNYGYTF